One and the same sample provided the 27 T cell receptor beta chains below, sequenced in a study of monozygotic twins with inflammatory bowel disease. For each CDR3 protein, TCRdb gives one entry from its re-call of the 5' RACE reads, without DNA. This table lists 400,000 or so distinct CDR3 sequences. Sequencing was performed on blood. These receptors originate from a human donor with ulcerative colitis or Crohn's disease, or a healthy co-twin of an affected twin (not recorded which).

The V call is TRBV5-4, the J call TRBJ1-2; TCRdb indicates TRBD1, and absent DNA this call remains unverified. The CDR3 is 14 residues long. CDR1 and CDR2 (germline): SGHNT, YYREEE (reference sequence). CDR3 region: CASSLPGQGDGYTF.

The V and J genes are TRBV7-2 and TRBJ2-2; the D gene TCRdb calls, TRBD1, cannot be checked with no DNA. This CDR3 is 16 amino acids long. From germline, CDR1 is SGHTA and CDR2 FQGNSA. CDR3 loop: CASSLFGTGGTGELFF.

V and J are TRBV3-1 and TRBJ2-7; TCRdb's D gene call, TRBD1, goes unchecked for lack of DNA. The CDR3 length is 14 residues. Germline V gives CDR1 LGHDT, CDR2 YNNKEL (reference sequence). The CDR3 sequence is CASSQIYRGHEQYF.

This chain connects TRBV20-1 to TRBJ2-6. The length of the CDR3 is 12 residues. Germline-derived CDR1 and CDR2 are DFQATT and SNEGSKA (reference sequence). The CDR3 spells CSAQDGANVLTF.

The V gene is TRBV5-1, the J gene TRBJ1-6; the D call from TCRdb, TRBD1, cannot be confirmed without DNA. The CDR3 contains 19 residues. Germline V gene data show CDR1 as SGHRS and CDR2 as YFSETQ. CDR3: CASSSYPPGDSSYNSPLHF.

The chain employs TRBV5-1 and TRBJ1-1. Germline CDR1 and CDR2: SGHRS and YFSETQ. This CDR3 has 15 amino acids. The CDR3: CASSLLVGMNTEAFF.

The V call is TRBV6-1, the J call TRBJ1-1; the TCRdb call, TRBD1, lacks DNA for checking. Per germline, CDR1 MNHNS and CDR2 SASEGT. This CDR3 is built from 14 residues. The CDR3 sequence: CASSKTDRGRVAFF.

V is TRBV7-6 and J is TRBJ1-2; with no DNA, the TCRdb D assignment of TRBD1 cannot be verified. The CDR3 sequence is 15 residues long. CDR1 SGHVS and CDR2 FNYEAQ come from the germline V gene. The CDR3 loop is CASSFQGANPYGYTF. Using reference TRBV7-6 and TRBJ1-2 for the parts outside the CDR3, the full variable domain is GAGVSQSPRYKVTKRGQDVALRCDPISGHVSLYWYRQALGQGPEFLTYFNYEAQQDKSGLPNDRFSAERPEGSISTLTIQRTEQRDSAMYRCASSFQGANPYGYTFGSGTRLTVV.

The V call is TRBV6-2 or TRBV6-3, the J call TRBJ2-3. This CDR3 contains 12 residues. The germline V gene has CDR1 MNHEY and CDR2 SVGEGT. CDR3 sequence reads: CASSYETDTQYF.

The chain has TRBV5-1 and TRBJ2-5; TCRdb outputs TRBD2, but without DNA this stays unchecked. The CDR3 consists of 16 residues. Germline assignment: CDR1 SGHRS and CDR2 YFSETQ. The CDR3 loop reads CASSFSATSGQETQYF.

The chain is built from TRBV5-1 and TRBJ2-2. The CDR3 is 16 amino acids. Germline V gives CDR1 SGHRS, CDR2 YFSETQ. CDR3 region: CASSLNPRSSAGELFF.

J is TRBJ1-1 and V is TRBV5-1; the D call of TRBD1 rests on TCRdb alone, since no DNA is present to check it. The CDR3 is 15 amino acids. CDR1 is SGHRS and CDR2 is YFSETQ in the germline V gene. This chain's CDR3 is CASSLEPGLNTEAFF.

Its frequency marks this clonotype as medium-sized. The rearrangement joins TRBV25-1 to TRBJ2-7; TCRdb lists TRBD1, though no DNA is available to test this call. Germline V CDR1 and CDR2: MGHDK, SYGVNS. The CDR3 runs 12 residues. The CDR3 loop is CASITRTGLKYF.

The gene calls are TRBV28 and TRBJ2-7. There are 11 residues in the CDR3. Germline CDR1 is MDHEN and CDR2 is SYDVKM. The CDR3 spells CASSSQRWQYF.

The V call is TRBV15, the J call TRBJ2-1; TCRdb names TRBD1, which stays unverified in the absence of DNA. Germline V gene sequence: CDR1 LNHNV, CDR2 YYDKDF (reference sequence). This CDR3 is 15 amino acids long. The CDR3 sequence: CATSRDQGAYNEQFF.

The chain links TRBV20-1 to TRBJ2-4; the D call from TCRdb, TRBD1, cannot be confirmed without DNA. Germline loops: CDR1 DFQATT, CDR2 SNEGSKA (reference sequence). There are 13 residues in the CDR3. The CDR3 region is CVLPGASKNIQYF.

The chain has TRBV2 and TRBJ1-6. CDR3 size: 13 residues. Germline-derived CDR1 and CDR2 are SNHLY and FYNNEI. CDR3: CASGRNGNSPLHF.

The CDR3: CASGSDRSSYNEQFF. The chain is built from TRBV12-5 and TRBJ2-1. The CDR3 runs 15 residues. Germline CDR1 reads LGHNT; CDR2 reads FRNRAP.

The rearrangement links TRBV19 to TRBJ1-5. Looked up from germline, CDR1 is LNHDA and CDR2 is SQIVND (reference sequence). CDR3 length: 16 residues. The CDR3 sequence: CASSQRNSLANQPQHF.

The chain recombines TRBV5-1 with TRBJ1-1. CDR1 is SGHRS and CDR2 is YFSETQ in the germline V gene. The CDR3 is 15 amino acids. CDR3 loop: CASSSQTLGNTEAFF.

The rearrangement uses TRBV5-1 and TRBJ2-7. Germline lookup yields CDR1 SGHRS and CDR2 YFSETQ. There are 11 residues in the CDR3. This CDR3 is CASKFAVEQYF.

The chain uses TRBV24-1 and TRBJ2-3. The CDR3 runs to 13 residues. From germline, CDR1 is KGHDR and CDR2 SFDVKD. The CDR3 is CATSGLAGDTQYF.

The V call is TRBV5-1, the J call TRBJ2-1. CDR1 SGHRS and CDR2 YFSETQ come from the germline V gene. The CDR3 is 15 residues long. The CDR3: CASSPTRTSYNEQFF.

The J gene is TRBJ2-5, the V gene TRBV20-1; TCRdb's D call of TRBD1 is untestable without DNA. CDR1 is DFQATT and CDR2 is SNEGSKA in the germline V gene (reference sequence). The CDR3 is made up of 13 amino acids. CDR3 loop: CSARVPAKETQYF.

V and J are TRBV7-9 and TRBJ1-6; TCRdb proposes TRBD1, but this gene call is untestable without DNA. Germline V CDR1 and CDR2: SEHNR, FQNEAQ (reference sequence). This CDR3 spans 15 amino acids. The CDR3: CASSLMSGAGSPLHF.

The CDR3 loop is CASSLEGSANYEQYF. The chain is built from TRBV5-1 and TRBJ2-7; TCRdb returns TRBD1, unconfirmable since there is no DNA. The CDR3 loop spans 15 amino acids. Germline CDR1 reads SGHRS; CDR2 reads YFSETQ.

The rearrangement links TRBV20-1 to TRBJ1-2. Germline CDR1 reads DFQATT; CDR2 reads SNEGSKA (reference sequence). This CDR3 region has 11 residues. The CDR3 loop reads CSAADTYGYTF.